One and the same sample provided the 2 T cell receptor beta chains below, sequenced in a study of T cell responses to AZD1222 COVID-19 vaccine. The repertoire was sequenced with immunoSEQ multiplex PCR; TCRdb's copy has only in-frame clones and lacks some. The sample lists about 100,000 clones, about 86% occurring once. The sequenced sample was peripheral blood, obtained on day 0 of AZD1222 vaccination. The origin of the receptors is an adult in good health.

The rearrangement joins TRBV6-6 to TRBJ1-2; 9 bases map to TRBD1. This CDR3 contains 16 residues. V lost 7 bases to trimming and J lost 2 bases; unmatched junction nucleotides: 11. The V gene's germline CDR1 is MNHNY and CDR2 SVGAGI (reference sequence). As DNA, the CDR3 is TGTGCCAGCACCCAGGGACAGGGAGTCACCAACTATGGCTACACCTTC. Translating it yields CASTQGQGVTNYGYTF.

In this sample, this clone turned up once. This rearrangement joins TRBV11-2 to TRBJ1-6; TRBD1 aligns across 7 bases. With 5 bases clipped from V and 7 bases from J, the junction kept 5 bases outside the gene matches. CDR1 SGHAT and CDR2 FQNNGV come from the germline V gene. The CDR3 totals 14 residues. The CDR3 reads CASSPGQHNSPLHF. The CDR3 nucleotides read TGTGCCAGCAGCCCGGGACAGCACAATTCACCCCTCCACTTT.